These T cell receptor beta chains were read from a single sample in a study of beta chain features in type 1 diabetes. Profiling relied on immunoSEQ multiplex PCR, and the TCRdb table lists in-frame clones only, not all of them. The sample contains 300,000 to 350,000 clones, approximately 13% of which appear only once. Material: naive CD4+ T cells from blood. These receptors all stem from a woman between 18 and 29 years old with type 1 diabetes. Each CDR3 is given with its conserved first and last residue. Fields, in order: CDR3 protein, CDR3 DNA, D gene, clone size, V gene, J gene. A D gene is named only where the DNA matches it firmly. Only some rows state a clone size, as once, few, many or a class for expanded clones.

CASSRTSGYSYEQYF,TGTGCCAGTAGCCGGACTAGCGGGTACTCCTACGAGCAGTACTTC,TRBD2,.,TRBV19,TRBJ2-7
CASSLVGGEQFF,TGTGCCAGCAGCTTGGTCGGTGGTGAGCAGTTCTTC,.,few,TRBV5-6,TRBJ2-1
CASSIGDQPQHF,TGTGCCAGCTCAATCGGGGATCAGCCCCAGCATTTT,.,few,TRBV28,TRBJ1-5
CASSLVGGTLNYGYTF,TGTGCCAGCAGCTTGGTTGGAGGCACCCTCAACTATGGCTACACCTTC,.,few,TRBV5-4,TRBJ1-2
CASSADTGINSNQPQHF,TGTGCCAGCAGTGCCGATACAGGGATCAATAGCAATCAGCCCCAGCATTTT,.,few,TRBV6-1,TRBJ1-5
CASSYRGRAGANVLTF,TGTGCCAGCAGTTACAGGGGAAGGGCTGGGGCCAACGTCCTGACTTTC,TRBD1,.,TRBV27,TRBJ2-6
CASSLRPGQGSPFEQYF,TGTGCCAGCAGCTTACGGCCGGGACAGGGGTCGCCCTTCGAGCAGTACTTC,TRBD1,.,TRBV9,TRBJ2-7
CASSSFTSGSYEQYF,TGTGCCAGCAGCTCCTTCACTAGCGGGAGTTACGAGCAGTACTTC,TRBD2,few,TRBV7-9,TRBJ2-7
CSVAQAGAQYGYTF,TGCAGCGTCGCCCAGGCGGGGGCCCAATATGGCTACACCTTC,.,.,TRBV29-1,TRBJ1-2
CASSWTSGNNEQFF,TGTGCCAGCTCATGGACTAGCGGTAACAATGAGCAGTTCTTC,TRBD2,few,TRBV6-1,TRBJ2-1
CASSRRGTGVHKGQFF,TGTGCCAGCAGCAGGAGAGGGACAGGGGTCCACAAAGGGCAGTTCTTC,TRBD1,few,TRBV5-6,TRBJ2-1
CASSSRTGGSGNTIYF,TGTGCCAGCAGTTCGCGGACAGGGGGCTCCGGAAACACCATATATTTT,TRBD1,few,TRBV25-1,TRBJ1-3
CASSPSRWGGNQPQHF,TGTGCCAGCTCACCCTCGAGGTGGGGGGGCAATCAGCCCCAGCATTTT,.,.,TRBV18,TRBJ1-5
CSANDKTGYTF,TGCAGTGCTAACGACAAGACGGGCTACACCTTC,.,few,TRBV20-1,TRBJ1-2
CASSSGQGGQPQHF,TGTGCCAGCAGTTCAGGACAGGGTGGTCAGCCCCAGCATTTT,TRBD1,.,TRBV28,TRBJ1-5
CSASYRETQYF,TGCAGTGCTAGTTATCGGGAGACCCAGTACTTC,.,.,TRBV20-1,TRBJ2-5
CSVPRVLAGSPGDEQYF,TGCAGCGTCCCTAGGGTGCTAGCGGGCTCCCCAGGGGACGAGCAGTACTTC,TRBD2,.,TRBV29-1,TRBJ2-7
CASSTRAGQVDGYTF,TGTGCCAGCTCTACAAGGGCAGGACAGGTCGATGGCTACACCTTC,TRBD1,.,TRBV18,TRBJ1-2
CASSYDIMNTEAFF,TGTGCCAGCAGTTACGACATTATGAACACTGAAGCTTTCTTT,.,.,TRBV6-5,TRBJ1-1
CSVEGRTGVNTEAFF,TGCAGCGTTGAAGGGAGGACAGGGGTGAACACTGAAGCTTTCTTT,TRBD1,few,TRBV29-1,TRBJ1-1
CASSPAGQTNEQFF,TGTGCCAGCTCCCCAGCGGGACAGACTAATGAGCAGTTCTTC,.,few,TRBV18,TRBJ2-1
CASTGVGRGYLGMNTEAFF,TGTGCCAGCACCGGAGTAGGCAGGGGCTATCTTGGAATGAACACTGAAGCTTTCTTT,.,.,TRBV2,TRBJ1-1
CASSLAGYYGYTF,TGTGCCAGCAGTTTGGCAGGTTACTATGGCTACACCTTC,.,.,TRBV28,TRBJ1-2
CASSLTSGRVYEQYF,TGTGCCAGCAGCTTGACTAGCGGGAGGGTCTACGAGCAGTACTTC,TRBD2,.,TRBV7-9,TRBJ2-7
CASSPYRGGYEQYF,TGTGCCAGCAGTCCATATCGGGGTGGATACGAGCAGTACTTC,.,.,TRBV28,TRBJ2-7
CAWGRGLGGYTF,TGTGCCTGGGGCAGGGGGCTAGGTGGCTACACCTTC,TRBD1,few,TRBV30,TRBJ1-2
CATSRDPGQQETQYF,TGTGCCACCAGCAGAGATCCCGGACAGCAAGAGACCCAGTACTTC,.,.,TRBV15,TRBJ2-5
CASSEDRVFYEQYF,TGTGCCAGCAGTGAGGACAGGGTATTCTACGAGCAGTACTTC,TRBD1,.,TRBV2,TRBJ2-7
CAISEGTRPNEQFF,TGTGCCATCAGTGAGGGGACTAGACCCAATGAGCAGTTCTTC,TRBD2,few,TRBV10-3,TRBJ2-1
CASSHDRDGYTF,TGTGCCAGCAGCCACGACAGAGATGGCTACACCTTC,.,.,TRBV6-6,TRBJ1-2
CASSSGGTEQFF,TGTGCCAGCAGCTCAGGGGGCACTGAGCAGTTCTTC,TRBD1,.,TRBV11-1,TRBJ2-1
CASSQNSGTGAHEQYF,TGTGCCAGCTCACAAAACTCCGGGACAGGGGCCCACGAGCAGTACTTC,TRBD1,.,TRBV18,TRBJ2-7
CASSQQQGGNYGYTF,TGCGCCAGCAGCCAACAACAGGGGGGAAACTATGGCTACACCTTC,TRBD1,.,TRBV4-1,TRBJ1-2
CASSPPGGGETQYF,TGTGCCAGCAGCCCTCCCGGGGGTGGAGAGACCCAGTACTTC,.,.,TRBV27,TRBJ2-5
CASSRRIITGGGGEETQYF,TGTGCCAGCAGCCGACGCATTATAACAGGGGGAGGAGGAGAAGAGACCCAGTACTTC,TRBD1,few,TRBV7-9,TRBJ2-5
CASTTLGQANYGYTF,TGTGCCAGCACCACTTTGGGACAGGCTAACTATGGCTACACCTTC,TRBD1,few,TRBV28,TRBJ1-2
CASSLALGTTYEQYF,TGCGCCAGCAGCTTGGCCCTAGGGACTACCTACGAGCAGTACTTC,TRBD2,few,TRBV5-1,TRBJ2-7
CASSSSSPYGYTF,TGTGCCAGCAGCTCGAGTTCTCCTTATGGCTACACCTTC,.,.,TRBV11-2,TRBJ1-2
CASSIAGSSSGANVLTF,TGTGCCAGTAGTATAGCGGGATCGAGCTCTGGGGCCAACGTCCTGACTTTC,.,.,TRBV19,TRBJ2-6
CASNKQENTEAFF,TGTGCCAGCAACAAGCAGGAGAACACTGAAGCTTTCTTT,.,.,TRBV9,TRBJ1-1
CASRRTGGRLSTGELFF,TGCGCCAGCAGAAGGACAGGGGGGCGGTTGAGCACCGGGGAGCTGTTTTTT,TRBD1,few,TRBV5-1,TRBJ2-2
CASSLDGTSNNEQFF,TGCGCCAGCAGCTTGGATGGGACTAGCAACAATGAGCAGTTCTTC,TRBD2,few,TRBV5-1,TRBJ2-1
CASSIGRYNQPQHF,TGTGCCAGTAGTATAGGTCGGTACAATCAGCCCCAGCATTTT,.,.,TRBV19,TRBJ1-5
CASSQANALLNYGYTF,TGCGCCAGCAGCCAAGCCAATGCCTTACTTAACTATGGCTACACCTTC,.,.,TRBV4-3,TRBJ1-2
CASSLDRGNEKLFF,TGCGCCAGCAGCTTGGACAGGGGAAATGAAAAACTGTTTTTT,TRBD1,few,TRBV5-1,TRBJ1-4
CASIKGPVMNTEAFF,TGTGCCAGCATTAAGGGGCCCGTGATGAACACTGAAGCTTTCTTT,.,few,TRBV6-1,TRBJ1-1
CASSPNSGQPQHF,TGTGCCAGCAGCCCGAACAGCGGTCAGCCCCAGCATTTT,.,.,TRBV7-2,TRBJ1-5
CASSPTSGRFSDTQYF,TGTGCCAGCAGCCCCACTAGCGGGAGATTCTCAGATACGCAGTATTTT,TRBD2,.,TRBV7-2,TRBJ2-3